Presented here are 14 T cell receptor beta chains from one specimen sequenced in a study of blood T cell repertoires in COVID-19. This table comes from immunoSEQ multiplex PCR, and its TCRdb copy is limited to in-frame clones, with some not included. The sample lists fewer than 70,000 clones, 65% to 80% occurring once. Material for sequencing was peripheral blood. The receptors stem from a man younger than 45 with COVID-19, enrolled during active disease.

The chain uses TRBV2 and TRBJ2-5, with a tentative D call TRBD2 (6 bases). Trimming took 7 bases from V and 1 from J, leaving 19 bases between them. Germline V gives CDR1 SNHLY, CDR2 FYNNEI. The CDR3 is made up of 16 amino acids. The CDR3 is CASKGGTGEIQETQYF. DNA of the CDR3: TGTGCCAGCAAGGGTGGAACGGGGGAGATCCAAGAGACCCAGTACTTC. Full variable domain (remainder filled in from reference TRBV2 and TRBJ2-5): EPEVTQTPSHQVTQMGQEVILRCVPISNHLYFYWYRQILGQKVEFLVSFYNNEISEKSEIFDDQFSVERPDGSNFTLKIRSTKLEDSAMYFCASKGGTGEIQETQYFGPGTRLLVL.

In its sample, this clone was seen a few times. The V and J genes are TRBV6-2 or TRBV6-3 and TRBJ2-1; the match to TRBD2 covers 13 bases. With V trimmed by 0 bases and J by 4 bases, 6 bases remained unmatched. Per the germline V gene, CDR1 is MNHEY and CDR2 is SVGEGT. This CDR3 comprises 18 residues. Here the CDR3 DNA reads TGTGCCAGCAGTTACTCGTTGTCACTAGCGGGGGGGTACAATGAGCAGTTCTTC. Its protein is CASSYSLSLAGGYNEQFF.

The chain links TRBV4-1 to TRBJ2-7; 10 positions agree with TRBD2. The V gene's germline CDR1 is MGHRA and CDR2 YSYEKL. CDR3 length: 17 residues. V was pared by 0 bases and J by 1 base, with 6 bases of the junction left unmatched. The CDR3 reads CASSQDRIAGGSYEQYF. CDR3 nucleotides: TGCGCCAGCAGCCAAGATCGAATAGCGGGGGGTTCCTACGAGCAGTACTTC.

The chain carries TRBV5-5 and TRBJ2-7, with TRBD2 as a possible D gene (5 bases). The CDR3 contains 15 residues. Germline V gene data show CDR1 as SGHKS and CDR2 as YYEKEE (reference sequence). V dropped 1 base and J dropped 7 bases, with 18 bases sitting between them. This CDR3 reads CASSLSPLQTTEQYF. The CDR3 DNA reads TGTGCCAGCAGCTTGTCCCCTTTACAGACTACGGAGCAGTACTTC. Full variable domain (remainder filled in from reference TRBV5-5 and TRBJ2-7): DAGVTQSPTHLIKTRGQQVTLRCSPISGHKSVSWYQQVLGQGPQFIFQYYEKEERGRGNFPDRFSARQFPNYSSELNVNALLLGDSALYLCASSLSPLQTTEQYFGPGTRLTVT.

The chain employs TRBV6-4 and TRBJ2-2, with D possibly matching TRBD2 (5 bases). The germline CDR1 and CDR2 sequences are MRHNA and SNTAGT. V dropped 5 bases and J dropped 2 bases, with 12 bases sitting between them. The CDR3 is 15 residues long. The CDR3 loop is CASSPDGLNTGELFF. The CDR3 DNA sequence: TGTGCCAGCAGTCCGGACGGACTTAACACCGGGGAGCTGTTTTTT.

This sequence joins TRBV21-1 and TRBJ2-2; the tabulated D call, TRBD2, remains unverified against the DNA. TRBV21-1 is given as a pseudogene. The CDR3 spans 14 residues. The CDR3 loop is CASSKGPREGELFF. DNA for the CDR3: TGTGCCAGCAGCAAAGGACCTCGGGAGGGGGAGCTGTTTTTT.

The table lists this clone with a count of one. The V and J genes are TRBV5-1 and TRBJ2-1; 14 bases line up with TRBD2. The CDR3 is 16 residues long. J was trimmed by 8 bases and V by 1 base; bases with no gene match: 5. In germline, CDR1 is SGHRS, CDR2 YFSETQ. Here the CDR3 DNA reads TGCGCCAGCAGCTTGTGGGGACTAGCGGGAGTTCATGAGCAGTTCTTC. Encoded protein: CASSLWGLAGVHEQFF.

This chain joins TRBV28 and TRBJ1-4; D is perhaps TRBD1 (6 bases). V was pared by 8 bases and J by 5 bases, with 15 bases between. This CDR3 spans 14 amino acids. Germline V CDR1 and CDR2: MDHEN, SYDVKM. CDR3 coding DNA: TGTGCCAGCGAGAGGCAGGACAGAAATGAAAAACTGTTTTTT. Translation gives CASERQDRNEKLFF.

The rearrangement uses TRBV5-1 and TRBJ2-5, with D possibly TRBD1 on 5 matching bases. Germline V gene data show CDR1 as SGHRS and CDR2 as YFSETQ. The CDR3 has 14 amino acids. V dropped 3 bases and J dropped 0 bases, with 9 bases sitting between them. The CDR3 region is CASSSATDQETQYF. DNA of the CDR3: TGCGCCAGCAGCTCGGCGACAGACCAAGAGACCCAGTACTTC.

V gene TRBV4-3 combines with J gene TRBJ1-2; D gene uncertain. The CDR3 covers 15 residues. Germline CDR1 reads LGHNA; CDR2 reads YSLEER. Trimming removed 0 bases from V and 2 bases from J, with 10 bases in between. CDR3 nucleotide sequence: TGCGCCAGCAGCCAAGATGGTGTGGCCAACTATGGCTACACCTTC. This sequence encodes CASSQDGVANYGYTF.

CDR3 sequence: CASSRDRGTNYGYTF. The CDR3 DNA reads as TGTGCCAGCAGTCGGGACAGGGGAACTAACTATGGCTACACCTTC. V is TRBV2 and J is TRBJ1-2, with TRBD1 identical over 10 bases. The CDR3 runs to 15 residues. V gave up 5 bases and J gave up 0 bases; unmatched junction bases: 3. Germline lookup yields CDR1 SNHLY and CDR2 FYNNEI.

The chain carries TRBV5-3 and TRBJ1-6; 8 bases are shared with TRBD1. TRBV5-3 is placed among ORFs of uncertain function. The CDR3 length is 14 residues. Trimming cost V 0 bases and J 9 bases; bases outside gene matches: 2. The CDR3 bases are TGTGCCAGAAGCTTGGTCAGGGGGCGTTCACCCCTCCACTTT. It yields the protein CARSLVRGRSPLHF.

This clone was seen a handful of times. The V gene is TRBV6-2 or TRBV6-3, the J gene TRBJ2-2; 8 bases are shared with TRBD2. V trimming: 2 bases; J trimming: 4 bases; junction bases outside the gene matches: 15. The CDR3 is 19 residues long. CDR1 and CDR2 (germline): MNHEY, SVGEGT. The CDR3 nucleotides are TGTGCCAGCAGTTACAGACCGGGACTAGGAGCTGCTGGCACCGGGGAGCTGTTTTTT. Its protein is CASSYRPGLGAAGTGELFF.

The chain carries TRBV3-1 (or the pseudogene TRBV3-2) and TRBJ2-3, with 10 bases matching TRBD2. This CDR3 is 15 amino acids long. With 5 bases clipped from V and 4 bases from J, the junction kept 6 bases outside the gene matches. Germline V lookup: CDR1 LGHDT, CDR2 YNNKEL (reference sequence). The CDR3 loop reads CASSGQRGGSDTQYF. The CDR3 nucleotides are TGTGCCAGCAGCGGCCAGCGGGGGGGCTCAGATACGCAGTATTTT.